These T cell receptor beta chains were read from a single sample in a study of cytomegalovirus exposure and HLA in healthy donors. Here immunoSEQ multiplex PCR was the method, and the copy in TCRdb shows in-frame clones only, minus some. Among 150,000 or so clones listed, 73% were seen once. Sequencing was carried out using PBMCs. These receptors were collected from a woman under 30 in good health and CMV-seronegative. CDR3s include the opening cysteine and the closing phenylalanine or tryptophan. A D gene is named only where the DNA matches it firmly. Not all rows give a size; the values are once, few, many and, for expanded clones, a class.

j_gene,v_gene,d_gene,abundance,CDR3aa,CDR3nt
TRBJ2-1,TRBV11-2,-,-,CASRRIPSSTSSYNEQFF,TGTGCCAGCAGGCGGATCCCGAGCTCCACTAGCTCCTACAATGAGCAGTTCTTC
TRBJ1-1,TRBV5-1,-,-,CASSLRWGRLNTEAFF,TGCGCCAGCAGCTTGAGGTGGGGCAGGCTGAACACTGAAGCTTTCTTT
TRBJ1-1,TRBV4-3,-,once,CASSQGGNTEAFF,TGCGCCAGCAGCCAAGGAGGGAACACTGAAGCTTTCTTT
TRBJ1-2,TRBV18,TRBD1,-,CASSPAGQAIYGYTF,TGTGCCAGCTCACCAGCAGGACAGGCTATTTATGGCTACACCTTC
TRBJ2-4,TRBV30,TRBD2,-,CAWSTRLAGAKNIQYF,TGTGCCTGGAGTACCCGACTAGCGGGAGCCAAAAACATTCAGTACTTC
TRBJ1-2,TRBV28,TRBD1,-,CASLTGAGYTF,TGTGCCAGCCTGACAGGGGCTGGCTACACCTTC
TRBJ2-1,TRBV10-1,TRBD2,-,CASSEGTSEYNEQFF,TGCGCCAGCAGTGAGGGGACTAGCGAATACAATGAGCAGTTCTTC
TRBJ2-1,TRBV4-3,-,few,CASSQAASEGYNEQFF,TGCGCCAGCAGCCAAGCGGCTAGCGAGGGCTACAATGAGCAGTTCTTC
TRBJ1-2,TRBV5-1,TRBD1,few,CASSWTGENYGYTF,TGCGCCAGCAGCTGGACAGGGGAAAACTATGGCTACACCTTC
TRBJ2-7,TRBV27,TRBD2,-,CASRGLAYEQYF,TGTGCCAGCAGAGGACTAGCATACGAGCAGTACTTC
TRBJ1-5,TRBV6-5,-,-,CASSYSRHSNQPQHF,TGTGCCAGCAGTTATTCGAGACATAGCAATCAGCCCCAGCATTTT
TRBJ2-4,TRBV19,TRBD2,-,CASSMRSGRNIQYF,TGTGCCAGTAGTATGAGGAGCGGGAGGAACATTCAGTACTTC
TRBJ1-1,TRBV10-3,-,-,CAISVVKGHMNTEAFF,TGTGCCATCAGTGTGGTAAAGGGACATATGAACACTGAAGCTTTCTTT
TRBJ2-7,TRBV28,-,once,CASTRGYEQYF,TGTGCCAGCACCCGGGGCTACGAGCAGTACTTC